The rows below give T cell receptor beta chains drawn from one sample of a study of identical twins. TCRdb redid the calling of the 5' RACE reads with MiXCR, one entry per CDR3 protein. The sample contains fewer than 350,000 distinct CDR3 sequences, about 8.1% of which appear only once. The same specimen was also included in a second study, on yellow fever vaccine responses in identical twins.

The specimen sequenced was memory (CD45RO+) T cells sorted from blood. The receptors derive from a woman under 30 in good health. CDR3s include the opening cysteine and the closing phenylalanine or tryptophan. The D gene is left open where the match is weak. Expanded clones get a size class; other rows say once, few or many, or leave the size out.

TRBD1	many	TRBV12-3/TRBV12-4	TRBJ1-2	TGTGCCAGCATCCGGACAGGGGGGGACTATGGCTACACCTTC	CASIRTGGDYGYTF
NA	NA	TRBV12-3/TRBV12-4	TRBJ2-3	TGTGCCAGCAGGTCCACGGGGGGCGGGAGTGAGCGTACGCAGTATTTT	CASRSTGGGSERTQYF
TRBD2	few	TRBV28	TRBJ2-5	TGTGCCAGCAGGACTAGCGGTGGGGAGACCCAGTACTTC	CASRTSGGETQYF
TRBD2	few	TRBV6-1	TRBJ2-2	TGTGCCAGCAGTGGCCAAGCGGGAGCGGGATGGAACACCGGGGAGCTGTTTTTT	CASSGQAGAGWNTGELFF
NA	NA	TRBV4-1	TRBJ2-1	TGCGCCAGCACCCCCGGGACGACGTCCTACAATGAGCAGTTCTTC	CASTPGTTSYNEQFF
TRBD2	few	TRBV3-1	TRBJ2-7	TGTGCCAGCAGCCCGGGGGGGCTAGCGGGAGTCGAGCAGTACTTC	CASSPGGLAGVEQYF
TRBD2	many	TRBV10-3	TRBJ2-7	TGTGCCATCAGTGCGGGAGGAAGTCAAGTAAACTACGAGCAGTACTTC	CAISAGGSQVNYEQYF
TRBD1	NA	TRBV28	TRBJ2-1	TGTGCCAGCGGGACAGGGGGCGGGTACAATGAGCAGTTCTTC	CASGTGGGYNEQFF
NA	many	TRBV10-1	TRBJ1-1	TGCGCCAGCTCTTCTCAGATCCTGAACACTGAAGCTTTCTTT	CASSSQILNTEAFF
TRBD1	many	TRBV4-1	TRBJ2-1	TGCGCCAGCAGCCAGACCGGGACAGGGGCCAATGAGCAGTTCTTC	CASSQTGTGANEQFF
TRBD2	NA	TRBV12-5	TRBJ2-2	TGTGCTAGTGGTTTGGTGGTAGCGGGATCCCCGAGCACCGGGGAGCTGTTTTTT	CASGLVVAGSPSTGELFF
NA	many	TRBV3-1	TRBJ1-2	TGTGCCAGCAGCCCCAACACGGATCGCTATGGCTACACCTTC	CASSPNTDRYGYTF
TRBD1	NA	TRBV20-1	TRBJ2-3	TGCAGTGCAAAGGACAGGGGGCTTGGTACGCAGTATTTT	CSAKDRGLGTQYF
NA	NA	TRBV5-1	TRBJ2-3	TGCGCCAGTCAACTAGTGTTGGCGGATACGCAGTATTTT	CASQLVLADTQYF
NA	few	TRBV15	TRBJ1-5	TGTGCCACCGGGAAGGGGTCCCAGCCCCAGCATTTT	CATGKGSQPQHF
TRBD1	NA	TRBV4-1	TRBJ2-2	TGCGCCAGCAGCCAACCGGACAGGAAGAACACCGGGGAGCTGTTTTTT	CASSQPDRKNTGELFF
TRBD2	NA	TRBV20-1	TRBJ2-1	TGCAGTGCTAGACCAGCGGGACGCGTCAATGAGCAGTTCTTC	CSARPAGRVNEQFF
NA	NA	TRBV28	TRBJ2-1	TGTGCCAGCAGGTGGCAGTTCTTC	CASRWQFF
NA	NA	TRBV7-8	TRBJ1-5	TGTGCCAGCAGCTTAGACCGGTCGGCAAATCAGCCCCAGCATTTT	CASSLDRSANQPQHF
NA	NA	TRBV6-1	TRBJ2-5	TGTGCCAGCAGAAGTGGAAGGGTTGAAGAGACCCAGTACTTC	CASRSGRVEETQYF
TRBD1	few	TRBV7-9	TRBJ1-2	TGTGCCAGCAGCGAGTGGGGACAGGTCAACTATGGCTACACCTTC	CASSEWGQVNYGYTF
NA	many	TRBV27	TRBJ1-6	TGTGCCAGCAGTTTATGGGACCCTAATTCACCCCTCCACTTT	CASSLWDPNSPLHF
NA	few	TRBV6-1	TRBJ2-6	TGTGCCAGCTCCACAGGGACTGGGGCCAACGTCCTGACTTTC	CASSTGTGANVLTF
NA	few	TRBV12-3/TRBV12-4	TRBJ2-5	TGTGCCAGCAGTTTCGCTAGCTTCCAGACCCAGTACTTC	CASSFASFQTQYF
NA	few	TRBV6-2/TRBV6-3	TRBJ1-1	TGTGCCAGCAGTTACGATGGAGCCTCCGCCGAAGCTTTCTTT	CASSYDGASAEAFF
NA	NA	TRBV12-3/TRBV12-4	TRBJ2-6	TGTGCCAGCAGTTTATTCTCGGGCACCAACTCTGGGGCCAACGTCCTGACTTTC	CASSLFSGTNSGANVLTF
NA	NA	TRBV7-8	TRBJ1-1	TGTGCCAGCAGCCTCGTAACAGGGACGGGGAATGAAGATTTCTTT	CASSLVTGTGNEDFF
NA	many	TRBV12-3/TRBV12-4	TRBJ2-4	TGTGCCAGCAGCCCGACTTTAGCCAAAAACATTCAGTACTTC	CASSPTLAKNIQYF
TRBD1	many	TRBV9	TRBJ1-1	TGTGCCAGCAGCGGGAGGACAGGCCTGAACACTGAAGCTTTCTTT	CASSGRTGLNTEAFF
NA	many	TRBV5-1	TRBJ2-1	TGCGCCAGCAGCGTGGGGTACAATGAGCAGTTCTTC	CASSVGYNEQFF
TRBD2	NA	TRBV18	TRBJ2-5	TGTGCCAGCTCCCCCCCCGGACTAGCGCCCAACCAAGAGACCCAGTACTTC	CASSPPGLAPNQETQYF
NA	NA	TRBV10-3	TRBJ2-1	TGTGCCACTTCACGTGGCAGGGGGGGGGACAATGAGCAGTTCTTC	CATSRGRGGDNEQFF
TRBD2	many	TRBV12-3/TRBV12-4	TRBJ2-1	TGTGCCAGCAGGGGCGGGAGGGTGTACGGTGAGCAGTTCTTC	CASRGGRVYGEQFF
TRBD1	NA	TRBV7-6	TRBJ1-1	TGTGCCAGCAGCTCGACAGGGACCACTGAAGCTTTCTTT	CASSSTGTTEAFF
NA	NA	TRBV7-2	TRBJ2-2	TGTGCCAGCAGCTGCCGGGACCCGTCCTACACCGGGGAGCTGTTTTTT	CASSCRDPSYTGELFF
NA	many	TRBV7-9	TRBJ1-3	TGTGCCAGTCGTTTCTCTGGAAACACCATATATTTT	CASRFSGNTIYF
TRBD2	few	TRBV24-1	TRBJ2-1	TGTGCCACCAGTGGACTAGCGAGGAATGAGCAGTTCTTC	CATSGLARNEQFF
NA	NA	TRBV11-2	TRBJ1-2	TGTGCCAGCAGCTACAGTAGCTATGGCTACACCTTC	CASSYSSYGYTF
NA	NA	TRBV7-9	TRBJ2-3	TGTGCCAGCGGGGGGGGGGCAAGCACAGATACGCAGTATTTT	CASGGGASTDTQYF